These 7 T cell receptor beta chains came from one sample sequenced in a study of blood T cell repertoires in COVID-19. Assay used: immunoSEQ multiplex PCR; TCRdb lists only in-frame clones, some missing. The repertoire holds 40,000 to 55,000 clones, with around 84% as singletons. The specimen was peripheral blood. The receptors come from a man aged 45-65 years with active COVID-19.

This rearrangement joins TRBV4-1 to TRBJ2-7; maybe TRBD2 (5 bases). V shed 0 bases and J shed 6 bases, with 9 bases lying between them. From germline, CDR1 is MGHRA and CDR2 YSYEKL. This CDR3 is 13 amino acids long. In DNA form, the CDR3 reads TGCGCCAGCAGCCAAGAGTTTCGGGGCGAGCAGTACTTC. Encoded protein: CASSQEFRGEQYF.

The genes are TRBV27 and TRBJ2-1; D remains ambiguous. The length of the CDR3 is 12 residues. Trimming shortened V by 5 bases and J by 4 bases, and 6 bases separated the two germline ends. Germline CDR1 and CDR2: MNHEY and SMNVEV (reference sequence). DNA for the CDR3: TGTGCCAGCAGTACCTATTACAATGAGCAGTTCTTC. Amino acids: CASSTYYNEQFF.

The chain recombines TRBV7-2 with TRBJ2-3; 8 bases map to TRBD2. Trimming took 4 bases from V and 3 from J; bases not matched to a gene: 9. CDR3 length equals 16 residues. From germline, CDR1 is SGHTA and CDR2 FQGNSA. The CDR3 sequence: CASSSSGTRVTDTQYF. The DNA for the CDR3 is TGTGCCAGCAGCTCCTCAGGGACTAGGGTGACAGATACGCAGTATTTT.

The V and J genes are TRBV7-9 and TRBJ2-7, with 7 bases matching TRBD2. V lost 0 bases and J lost 0; bases outside the gene matches: 2. From germline, CDR1 is SEHNR and CDR2 FQNEAQ (reference sequence). The CDR3 runs to 15 residues. DNA of the CDR3: TGTGCCAGCAGCTTAGCCGGACTAGACTCCTACGAGCAGTACTTC. This codes for CASSLAGLDSYEQYF.

The chain recombines TRBV7-9 with TRBJ2-1; 8 bases agree with TRBD1. The CDR3 has 14 residues. Germline CDR1 SEHNR, CDR2 FQNEAQ (reference sequence). With 5 bases clipped from V and 7 bases from J, the junction kept 7 bases outside the gene matches. The DNA of the CDR3 is TGTGCCAGCAGCGGACAGGGTTCTGTTAATGAGCAGTTCTTC. Protein product: CASSGQGSVNEQFF.

This clone was found a few times. The chain links TRBV28 to TRBJ2-7, with D possibly being TRBD1 (6 bases). The CDR3 is 17 amino acids. V lost 1 base and J lost 3, with 19 bases in between. Germline CDR1 and CDR2: MDHEN and SYDVKM. The DNA of the CDR3 is TGTGCCAGCAGTTTATTAGGGACACCCTCACTGGGCTACGAGCAGTACTTC. Its translation: CASSLLGTPSLGYEQYF.

The chain employs TRBV28 and TRBJ2-6; maybe TRBD2 (5 bases). Deletions cut 3 bases from V and 2 bases from J, with 14 bases between. The CDR3 has 17 amino acids. In germline, CDR1 is MDHEN, CDR2 SYDVKM. As DNA, the CDR3 is TGTGCCAGCAGTTTGGCGTCCCACGGGACTGGGGCCAACGTCCTGACTTTC. It encodes CASSLASHGTGANVLTF. Variable domain in full (rest from reference TRBV28 and TRBJ2-6): DVKVTQSSRYLVKRTGEKVFLECVQDMDHENMFWYRQDPGLGLRLIYFSYDVKMKEKGDIPEGYSVSREKKERFSLILESASTNQTSMYLCASSLASHGTGANVLTFGAGSRLTVL.